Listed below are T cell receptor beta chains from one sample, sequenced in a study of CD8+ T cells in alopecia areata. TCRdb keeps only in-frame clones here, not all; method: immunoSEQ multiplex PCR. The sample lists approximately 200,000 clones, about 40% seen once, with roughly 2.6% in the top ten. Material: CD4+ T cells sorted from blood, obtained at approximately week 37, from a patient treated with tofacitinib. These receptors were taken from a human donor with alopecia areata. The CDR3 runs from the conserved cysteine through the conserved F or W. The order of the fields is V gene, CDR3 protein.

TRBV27,CASSLTNGNIQYF
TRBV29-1,CSSSRTDTQYF
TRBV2,CASSGGTTRSHEQYF
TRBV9,CASSAELNRAGVHTEAFF
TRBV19,CASSIPPTGELFF
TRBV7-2,CASSLATSGLVF
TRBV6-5,CASSYSGFGNEKLFF
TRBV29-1,CSVHDGLNYGYTF
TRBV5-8,CASSSDSAAKNIQYF
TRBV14,CASSQLTGIETQYF
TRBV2,CASARRSEQYF
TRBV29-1,CSVVWNGAFF
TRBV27,CATPMEEQYF
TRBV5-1,CASSLGRSTDTQYF
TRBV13,CASSPGTSGILGDTQYF
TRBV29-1,CSVGWRGGSYEQYF
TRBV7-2,CASSRSGKTGNTIYF
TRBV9,CASSGPDSLYGYTF
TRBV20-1,CSARKVDEQFF
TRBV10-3,CAISEWRGRTGVGGANVLTF